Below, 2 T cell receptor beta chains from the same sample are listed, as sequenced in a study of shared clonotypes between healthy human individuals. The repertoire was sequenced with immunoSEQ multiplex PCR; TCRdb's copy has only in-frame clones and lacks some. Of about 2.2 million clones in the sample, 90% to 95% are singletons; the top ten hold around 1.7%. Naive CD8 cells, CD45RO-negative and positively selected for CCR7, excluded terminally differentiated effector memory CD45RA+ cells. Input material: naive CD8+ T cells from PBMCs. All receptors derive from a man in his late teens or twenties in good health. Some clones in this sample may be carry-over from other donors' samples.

The CDR3 protein is CASSLSLGLAAYEQYF. Written as DNA, the CDR3 is TGTGCCAGCAGTTTATCTCTGGGGCTAGCAGCCTACGAGCAGTACTTC. The chain has TRBV27 and TRBJ2-7; the D call may be TRBD1 or TRBD2 (5 bases each). V lost 0 bases and J 2 bases, leaving 14 bases between the germline ends. The CDR3 runs to 16 residues. Germline values: CDR1 MNHEY, CDR2 SMNVEV (reference sequence).

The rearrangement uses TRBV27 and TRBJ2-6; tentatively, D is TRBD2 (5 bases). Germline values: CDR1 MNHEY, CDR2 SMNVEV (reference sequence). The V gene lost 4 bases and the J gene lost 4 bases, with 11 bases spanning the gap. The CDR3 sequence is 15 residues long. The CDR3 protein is CASSSIGMGANVLTF. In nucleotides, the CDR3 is TGTGCCAGCAGTTCAATCGGGATGGGGGCCAACGTCCTGACTTTC. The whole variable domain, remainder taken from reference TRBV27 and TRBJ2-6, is EAQVTQNPRYLITVTGKKLTVTCSQNMNHEYMSWYRQDPGLGLRQIYYSMNVEVTDKGDVPEGYKVSRKEKRNFPLILESPSPNQTSLYFCASSSIGMGANVLTFGAGSRLTVL.